Listed below are T cell receptor beta chains from one sample, sequenced in a study of T cell repertoires in aging, cancer and after chemotherapy. Via MiXCR, TCRdb re-called the multiplex PCR reads, giving one row per CDR3 protein. This table holds approximately 4,500 distinct CDR3 sequences, roughly 25% found once. The source material was blood. The source is a human donor in good health. The donor label of this sample is uncertain. CDR3s include the opening cysteine and the closing phenylalanine or tryptophan. The D gene is left open where the match is weak. Part of the rows lack a size; the others show once, few, many or a class for expanded clones.

clone_size,j_call,d_call,v_call,cdr3_nt,cdr3_aa
.,TRBJ1-6,.,TRBV27,TGTGCCAGCAGTTTACGGGACTATAATTCACCCCTCCACTTT,CASSLRDYNSPLHF
medium-sized,TRBJ2-7,TRBD1,TRBV27,TGTGCCAGCAGTTTGGAAGGGGGCCACGAGCAGTACTTC,CASSLEGGHEQYF
medium-sized,TRBJ1-5,.,TRBV18,TGTGCCAGCTCACCACGGGCAGCTAGCTTGGAGCCCCAGCATTTT,CASSPRAASLEPQHF
few,TRBJ2-4,TRBD2,TRBV5-4,TGTGCCAGCAGCGACCCGGGGGGGGCTGACATTCAGTACTTC,CASSDPGGADIQYF
medium-sized,TRBJ2-1,.,TRBV7-6,TGTGCCAGCAGCTTATGGTACTCGAACAATGAGCAGTTCTTC,CASSLWYSNNEQFF
medium-sized,TRBJ2-7,.,TRBV29-1,TGCAGCGTTGCCCGGGTAGGAGGACCAGAGGGGGGCATATTCGAGCAGTACTTC,CSVARVGGPEGGIFEQYF
.,TRBJ1-2,TRBD1,TRBV28,TGTGCCACCTCAGGGACAGGGACCTATGGCTACACCTTC,CATSGTGTYGYTF
few,TRBJ1-2,.,TRBV7-2,TGTGCCAGCAGCCCCGGGACCTATGGCTACACCTTC,CASSPGTYGYTF
few,TRBJ1-2,.,TRBV5-1,TGCGCCAGCAGCTCCGACCCTACCGGCTATGGCTACACCTTC,CASSSDPTGYGYTF
medium-sized,TRBJ2-5,.,TRBV5-4,TGTGCCAGCAGCTTGGACCAAGAGACCCAGTACTTC,CASSLDQETQYF
medium-sized,TRBJ1-2,.,TRBV6-5,TGTGCCAGCAGTTACTCATCAGGCTTCTATGGCTACACCTTC,CASSYSSGFYGYTF
few,TRBJ1-5,TRBD1,TRBV27,TGTGCCAGTTCGGACAGGCCGGTGGGCAATCAGCCCCAGCATTTT,CASSDRPVGNQPQHF
.,TRBJ1-1,TRBD1,TRBV19,TGTGCCAGTAGTCTGCACAGGGGAGACACTGAAGCTTTCTTT,CASSLHRGDTEAFF
.,TRBJ2-5,.,TRBV7-9,TGTGCCAGCAATCCCCTCACATCGGCGGGAGAGACCCAGTACTTC,CASNPLTSAGETQYF
medium-sized,TRBJ2-7,.,TRBV6-5,TGTGCCAGCAGTTACGGAAGGACCTCTCGTAGCGACTCCTACGAGCAGTACTTC,CASSYGRTSRSDSYEQYF
medium-sized,TRBJ2-5,TRBD1,TRBV5-4,TGTGCCAGCAGCCAGGGACAGGGGGAAGAGACCCAGTACTTC,CASSQGQGEETQYF
medium-sized,TRBJ1-3,.,TRBV30,TGTGCCTGGAAGCGCGGAAACTCTGGAAACACCATATATTTT,CAWKRGNSGNTIYF
.,TRBJ1-5,.,TRBV7-6,TGTGCCAGCAGCTTAGGGGAGATTCAGCCCCAGCATTTT,CASSLGEIQPQHF
few,TRBJ2-3,.,TRBV9,TGTGCCAGCAGCCCAAGCGGTTTCACAGATACGCAGTATTTT,CASSPSGFTDTQYF
medium-sized,TRBJ2-5,.,TRBV27,TGTGCCAGCAGCCCAAGGACCCAAGAGACCCAGTACTTC,CASSPRTQETQYF
.,TRBJ2-1,TRBD2,TRBV5-1,TGCGCCAGCAGACAGACTAGCGGGAGCTCCTACAATGAGCAGTTCTTC,CASRQTSGSSYNEQFF
medium-sized,TRBJ2-7,.,TRBV6-1,TGTGCCAGCAGTGAAGGTTTACGGGGCTACGAGCAGTACTTC,CASSEGLRGYEQYF
.,TRBJ1-1,TRBD1,TRBV5-1,TGCGCCAGCAGCTTGGAGGGACAGGGCACTGAAGCTTTCTTT,CASSLEGQGTEAFF
medium-sized,TRBJ1-5,.,TRBV6-1,TGTGCCAGCCTCCAGGACAGTAGCAATCAGCCCCAGCATTTT,CASLQDSSNQPQHF
medium-sized,TRBJ1-5,.,TRBV19,TGTGCCAGTAGTATGGGGGTGGTCAGCAACCCGTTTCAGCCCCAGCATTTT,CASSMGVVSNPFQPQHF